The 10 T cell receptor beta chains in this list originate from one sample, sequenced in a study of T cells expressing NK-cell markers. TCRdb derives one entry per CDR3 protein from the 5' RACE reads, leaving out DNA. The sample table sets out 500,000 to 700,000 distinct CDR3 sequences. Sequencing was carried out using blood T cells: a sorted CD56 or NKG2C T cell subset, CD4+ or CD8+ T cells, or bulk PBMC T cells (not recorded which). Every receptor here comes from a man in his late teens or twenties in good health.

This rearrangement joins TRBV6-1 to TRBJ2-2; TCRdb gives TRBD1 as the D gene, but with no DNA this cannot be confirmed. CDR1 is MNHNS, CDR2 SASEGT, per germline. This CDR3 region has 17 residues. The CDR3 here is CASRGGDRVANTGELFF.

The genes are TRBV7-6 and TRBJ2-1; TCRdb's D call, TRBD1, is unchecked because there is no DNA. The germline V gene encodes CDR1 SGHVS and CDR2 FNYEAQ. This CDR3 comprises 18 residues. The CDR3 loop is CASSLVLRGARVNNEQFF.

The CDR3 spells CASSQDRHRTGGTQYF. This sequence joins TRBV4-1 and TRBJ2-5; TCRdb returns TRBD1, unconfirmable since there is no DNA. Looked up from germline, CDR1 is MGHRA and CDR2 is YSYEKL. The CDR3 contains 16 residues.

CDR3 region: CASSDQKGSSQEAFF. The chain uses TRBV9 and TRBJ1-1; without DNA, the TCRdb call of TRBD1 cannot be checked. Germline lookup yields CDR1 SGDLS and CDR2 YYNGEE. The CDR3 extends over 15 amino acids.

The chain joins TRBV6-5 to TRBJ2-1; no DNA is available, so the TRBD1 call from TCRdb remains unchecked. The length of the CDR3 is 16 residues. CDR1 and CDR2 (germline): MNHEY, SVGAGI. The CDR3 reads CASSYLGDREANEQFF.

This rearrangement joins TRBV12-3 or TRBV12-4 to TRBJ1-2; no DNA is available, so the TRBD1 call from TCRdb remains unchecked. This CDR3 region has 15 residues. CDR3 protein: CASSPDTLGHYGYTF.

The chain carries TRBV6-5 and TRBJ2-1; TCRdb lists TRBD1, though no DNA is available to test this call. The germline CDR1 and CDR2 sequences are MNHEY and SVGAGI. The CDR3 has 12 residues. The CDR3: CASRDSHNEQFF.

The V and J genes are TRBV20-1 and TRBJ2-4; TCRdb outputs TRBD2, but without DNA this stays unchecked. This CDR3 has 13 residues. Germline values: CDR1 DFQATT, CDR2 SNEGSKA (reference sequence). Here the CDR3 reads CSARGPGSNIQYF.

The rearrangement joins TRBV7-2 to TRBJ2-7; TCRdb names TRBD1, which stays unverified in the absence of DNA. Looked up from germline, CDR1 is SGHTA and CDR2 is FQGNSA. This CDR3 is 13 amino acids long. The CDR3 sequence: CASSRDQQYEQYF.

The chain employs TRBV3-1 and TRBJ2-1; TCRdb designates TRBD2, a call that cannot be tested without DNA. The CDR3 loop spans 18 amino acids. Germline V lookup: CDR1 LGHDT, CDR2 YNNKEL (reference sequence). This CDR3 is CASSQGLQLAGVGNEQFF.